This T cell receptor (beta chain) comes out of a study of blood T cell repertoires in COVID-19 (TCRdb year 2020). As for the study more broadly: Collaborator samples came from the United States, Italy and Spain and covered acute and convalescent phases of COVID-19. The material from the prospective study consisted of cDNA or gDNA derived from T cells, B-cell-depleted T cells, or PBMCs. The dataset comprised deeply sampled blood TCRbeta repertoires from subjects exposed to, actively infected with, or recovered from COVID-19. A freely available public database, intended as a resource for researchers studying the immune response to SARS-CoV-2, is where the repertoires were released. The samples were drawn from two sources: the first 160 participants of the ongoing ImmuneRACE study, and 1,254 subjects contributed by 6 global collaborators. The sample metadata nearly always contained a de-identified subject ID, COVID-19 status, age in years and sex. Where available, HLA class I and class II types were taken from metadata supplied by the sample provider and were not determined by assay-based typing. Overall results and qualifications from the work: The amount of clinical and demographic metadata varied by source and participant and was provided uncurated.

Whole blood was collected in K2EDTA tubes by collaborating institutions according to the institutions' own protocols. Collaborator samples were shipped for TCRbeta analysis as frozen whole blood, isolated PBMCs, or DNA extracted from either sample type. TCRbeta CDR3 regions were amplified from genomic DNA by means of the immunoSEQ Assay, a bias-controlled multiplex PCR. In the original analysis: Nucleated cell counts per sample were estimated from amplification of reference gene primers within the assay. To quantify the absolute abundance of each unique TCRbeta CDR3 rearrangement, sequence reads were collapsed and filtered. For each sample, productive Simpson clonality was calculated by taking the square root of Simpson's diversity index across productive rearrangements. TCRdb took this table from immuneACCESS and kept in-frame rearrangements with V and J called. Such tables lack part of the clones; where checked against another copy, unresolved V genes explain under half of the gap, and the rest is unexplained. The D gene and trimming were derived from the DNA, and the V and J assignments and clone size from that table. The sample profile shows roughly 80,000 clones; 88% of them were found once. In total, the top ten clones hold under 6.5% of the sample.

Points on this clone: The antigen it binds to is not known. Base qualities are not provided; no much larger clone lies one nucleotide away.

The source material was peripheral blood. This clonotype originated in a man over 45 with active COVID-19.

The CDR3 protein is CASSYRSSGQETQYF. The nucleotides are TGTGCCAGCAGTTACCGCTCTAGCGGACAAGAGACCCAGTACTTC. The V gene is TRBV6-2 or TRBV6-3 and the J gene is TRBJ2-5, with 7 bases aligning to TRBD2. The germline V gene gives CDR1 as MNHEY and CDR2 as SVGEGT. V and J are trimmed by 2 bases and 2 bases, and the gene matches miss 5 bases of the junction. The CDR3, from cysteine to phenylalanine, totals 15 residues. The read is trimmed to its CDR3 DNA, 45 bases read in frame from base 1.